This T cell receptor beta chain was identified in a study of T-cell reconstitution after alpha-beta-depleted transplantation in children (dated by TCRdb to 2015 to 2016). At the level of the whole study: T-cell immune reconstitution after TCRalphabeta/CD19-depleted allogeneic hematopoietic cell transplantation in children was quantitatively tracked in the study by means of TCR repertoire profiling.

This clonotype occurred many times. Its antigen remains unidentified. No much larger clone is present one base from it, and per-base qualities are unavailable. According to the germline V gene, CDR1 reads SGHRS and CDR2 reads YFSETQ. Counted from cysteine to phenylalanine, this CDR3 has 15 amino acids. Solely the CDR3 DNA is kept, with 45 bases framed from the first base. V was cut back by 2 bases and J by 6 bases, leaving a gap of 16 bases between them. Library creation used PCR. The sequencing machine was an Illumina HiSeq 2500. To normalize quantification of the TCRbeta repertoire, the TCR libraries were built with molecular barcoding that relied on unique molecular identifiers. TCRdb redid the processing of the public reads, applying fastp at Q25 and MiXCR, and retained in-frame beta chains. Every CDR3 protein is listed once, alongside the most common genes and DNA of its rows. The sample includes 170,000 or so distinct CDR3 sequences, with about 6.4% observed a single time. The ten largest clonotypes hold approximately 2.9% of the sample.

The sample consisted of PBMCs from the stem cell graft donor, taken from the stem cell graft. The chain joins TRBV5-1 to TRBJ2-3; the D gene could be either TRBD1 or TRBD2, each agreeing at 6 bases. The clonotype was recovered from a human donor who donated a stem cell graft to a child with Wiskott-Aldrich syndrome. The CDR3 sequence is CASSLRGAQSDTQYF. The DNA sequence is as follows: TGCGCCAGCAGCTTAAGGGGGGCTCAGTCCGATACGCAGTATTTT.